This TCR beta chain appears in the sequencing data of a study of T cell clones after liver transplantation. Overall study: TCRbeta sequencing after a pre-transplant mixed lymphocyte reaction identified graft-donor-reactive clones, later tracked in post-transplant blood. Samples came pre-transplant, pre-randomization before withdrawal, and post-randomization after withdrawal ended.

The CDR3 loop spans 14 amino acids. CDR1 is MGHDK, CDR2 SYGVNS, per germline. With 10 bases clipped from V and 7 bases from J, the junction kept 9 bases outside the gene matches. Turning to this clone: Its antigen remains unknown.

Unstimulated PBMCs were sorted into CD3+CD4+ and CD3+CD8+ populations. TCRdb keeps only in-frame clones here, not all; method: immunoSEQ multiplex PCR. Here the sample spans about 53,000 clones, approximately 88% being singletons. Study-wide results and limits: Compared with third party-reactive sequences, donor-reactive ones declined more, independent of withdrawal success.

The specimen comprised CD4+ T cells from blood, sampled before liver transplant. This receptor was obtained from a human donor who received a liver transplant. The rearrangement uses TRBV25-1 and TRBJ1-5; 11 bases line up with TRBD1. The CDR3 DNA reads TGTGCCACCGGGACAGGGGGACTTTGGCAGCCCCAGCATTTT. Translated: CATGTGGLWQPQHF.